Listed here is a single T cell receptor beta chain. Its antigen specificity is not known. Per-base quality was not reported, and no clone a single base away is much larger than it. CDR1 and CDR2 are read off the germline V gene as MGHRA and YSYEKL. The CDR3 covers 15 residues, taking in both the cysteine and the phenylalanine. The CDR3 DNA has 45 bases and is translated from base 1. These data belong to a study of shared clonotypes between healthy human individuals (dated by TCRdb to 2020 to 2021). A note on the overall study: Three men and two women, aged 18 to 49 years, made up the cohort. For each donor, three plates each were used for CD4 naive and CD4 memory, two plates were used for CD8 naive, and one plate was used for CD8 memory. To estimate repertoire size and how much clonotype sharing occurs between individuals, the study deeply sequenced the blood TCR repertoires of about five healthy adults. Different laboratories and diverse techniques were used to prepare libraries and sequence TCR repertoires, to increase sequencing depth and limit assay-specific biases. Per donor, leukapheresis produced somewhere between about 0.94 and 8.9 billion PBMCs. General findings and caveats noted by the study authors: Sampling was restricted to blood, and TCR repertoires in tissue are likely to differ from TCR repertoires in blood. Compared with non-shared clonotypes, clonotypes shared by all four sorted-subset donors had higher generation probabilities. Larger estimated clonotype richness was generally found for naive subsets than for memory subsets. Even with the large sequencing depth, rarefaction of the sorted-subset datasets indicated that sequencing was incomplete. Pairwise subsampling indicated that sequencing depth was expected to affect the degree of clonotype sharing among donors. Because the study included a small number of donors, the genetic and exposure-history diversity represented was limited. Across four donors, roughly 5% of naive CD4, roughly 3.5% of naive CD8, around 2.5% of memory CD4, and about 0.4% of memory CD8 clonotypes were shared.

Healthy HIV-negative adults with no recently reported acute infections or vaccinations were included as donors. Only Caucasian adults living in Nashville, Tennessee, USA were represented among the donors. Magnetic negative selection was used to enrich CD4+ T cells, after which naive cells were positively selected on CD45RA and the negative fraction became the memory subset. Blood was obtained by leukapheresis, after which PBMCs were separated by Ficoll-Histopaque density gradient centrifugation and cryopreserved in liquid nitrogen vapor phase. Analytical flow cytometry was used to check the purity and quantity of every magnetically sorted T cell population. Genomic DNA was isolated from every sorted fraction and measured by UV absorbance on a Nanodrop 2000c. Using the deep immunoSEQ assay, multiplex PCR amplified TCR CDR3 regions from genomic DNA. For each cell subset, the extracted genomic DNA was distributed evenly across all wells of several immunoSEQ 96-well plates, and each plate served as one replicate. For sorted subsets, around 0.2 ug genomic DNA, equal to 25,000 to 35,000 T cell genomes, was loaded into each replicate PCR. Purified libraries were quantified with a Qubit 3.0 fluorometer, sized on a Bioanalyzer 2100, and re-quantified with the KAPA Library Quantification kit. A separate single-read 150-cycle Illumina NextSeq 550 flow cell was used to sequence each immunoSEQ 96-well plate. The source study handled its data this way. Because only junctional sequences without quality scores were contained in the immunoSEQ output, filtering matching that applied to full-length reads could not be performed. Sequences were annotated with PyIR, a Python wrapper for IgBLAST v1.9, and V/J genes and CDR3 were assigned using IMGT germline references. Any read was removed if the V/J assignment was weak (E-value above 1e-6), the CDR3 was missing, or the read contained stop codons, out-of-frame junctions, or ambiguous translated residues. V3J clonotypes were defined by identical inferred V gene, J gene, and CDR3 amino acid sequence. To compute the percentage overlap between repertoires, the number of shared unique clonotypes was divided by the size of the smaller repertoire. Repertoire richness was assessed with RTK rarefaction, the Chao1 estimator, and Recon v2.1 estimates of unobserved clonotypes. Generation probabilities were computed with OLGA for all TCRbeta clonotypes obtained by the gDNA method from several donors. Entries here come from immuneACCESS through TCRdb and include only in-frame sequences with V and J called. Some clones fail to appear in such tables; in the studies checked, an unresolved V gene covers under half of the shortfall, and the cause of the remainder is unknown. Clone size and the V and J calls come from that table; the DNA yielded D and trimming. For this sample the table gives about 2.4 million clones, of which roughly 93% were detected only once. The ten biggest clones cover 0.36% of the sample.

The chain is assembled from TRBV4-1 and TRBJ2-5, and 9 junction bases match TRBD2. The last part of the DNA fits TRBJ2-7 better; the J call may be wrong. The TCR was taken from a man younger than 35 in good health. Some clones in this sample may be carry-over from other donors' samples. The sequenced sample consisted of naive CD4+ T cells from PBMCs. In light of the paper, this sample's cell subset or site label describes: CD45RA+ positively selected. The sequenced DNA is TGCGCCAGCAGCCAAGATCCTAGCGGGGACTCCGAGCAGTACTTC. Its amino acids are CASSQDPSGDSEQYF.